The sequence of this TCR beta chain was determined in a study of blood T cell repertoires in COVID-19. Study-wide context: From T cells, B-cell-depleted T cells, or PBMCs came the material, which was cDNA or gDNA.

CDR1 and CDR2 (germline): SGHNT, YENEEA. The CDR3 length is 16 residues. V gave up 1 base and J gave up 6 bases; unmatched junction bases: 6. Method: immunoSEQ multiplex PCR; TCRdb's copy keeps in-frame clones and lacks some. The sample lists approximately 93,000 clones, roughly 85% occurring once. The source of this sequence is a man aged 50 or older with active or convalescent COVID-19. The specimen sequenced was peripheral blood. The chain joins TRBV11-3 to TRBJ2-2; 9 bases align to TRBD1. The CDR3 sequence: CASSLGDRVNAGELFF. CDR3 sequence (DNA): TGTGCCAGCAGCTTAGGGGACAGGGTAAACGCCGGGGAGCTGTTTTTT.